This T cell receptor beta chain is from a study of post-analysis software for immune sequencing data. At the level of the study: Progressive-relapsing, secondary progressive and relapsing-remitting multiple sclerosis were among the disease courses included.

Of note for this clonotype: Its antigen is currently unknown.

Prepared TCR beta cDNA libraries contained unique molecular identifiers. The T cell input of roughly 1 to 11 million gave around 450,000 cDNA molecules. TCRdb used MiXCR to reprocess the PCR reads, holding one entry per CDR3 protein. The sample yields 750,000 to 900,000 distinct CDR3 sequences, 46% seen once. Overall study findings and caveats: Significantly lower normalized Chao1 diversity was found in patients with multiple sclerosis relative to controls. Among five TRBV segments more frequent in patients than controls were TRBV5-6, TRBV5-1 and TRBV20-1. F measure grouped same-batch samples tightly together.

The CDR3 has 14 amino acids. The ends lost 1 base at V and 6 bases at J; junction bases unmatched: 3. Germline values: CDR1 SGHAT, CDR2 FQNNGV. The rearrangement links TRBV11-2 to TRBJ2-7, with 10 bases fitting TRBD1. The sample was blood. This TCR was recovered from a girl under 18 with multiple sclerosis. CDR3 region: CASSLGQGASEQYF. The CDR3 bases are TGTGCCAGCAGCTTAGGACAGGGGGCTTCCGAGCAGTACTTC.